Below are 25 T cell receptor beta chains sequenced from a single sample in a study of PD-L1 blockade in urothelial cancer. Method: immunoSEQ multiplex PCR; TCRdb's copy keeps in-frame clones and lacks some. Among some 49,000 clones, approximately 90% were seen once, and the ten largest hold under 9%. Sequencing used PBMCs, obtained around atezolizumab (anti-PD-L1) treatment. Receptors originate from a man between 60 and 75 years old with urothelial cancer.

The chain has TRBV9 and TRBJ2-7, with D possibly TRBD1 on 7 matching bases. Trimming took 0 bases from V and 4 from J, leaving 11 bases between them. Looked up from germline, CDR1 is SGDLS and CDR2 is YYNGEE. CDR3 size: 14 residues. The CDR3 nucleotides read TGTGCCAGCAGCGTAGGACAGGGAGGATACGAGCAGTACTTC. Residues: CASSVGQGGYEQYF. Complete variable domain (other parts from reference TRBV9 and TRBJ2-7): DSGVTQTPKHLITATGQRVTLRCSPRSGDLSVYWYQQSLDQGLQFLIQYYNGEERAKGNILERFSAQQFPDLHSELNLSSLELGDSALYFCASSVGQGGYEQYFGPGTRLTVT.

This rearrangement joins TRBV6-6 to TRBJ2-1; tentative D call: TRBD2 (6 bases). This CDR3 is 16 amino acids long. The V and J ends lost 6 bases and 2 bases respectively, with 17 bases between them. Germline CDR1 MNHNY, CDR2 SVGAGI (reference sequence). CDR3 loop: CASSQTSPLPYNEQFF. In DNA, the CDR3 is TGTGCCAGCAGCCAAACTAGCCCCCTTCCCTACAATGAGCAGTTCTTC.

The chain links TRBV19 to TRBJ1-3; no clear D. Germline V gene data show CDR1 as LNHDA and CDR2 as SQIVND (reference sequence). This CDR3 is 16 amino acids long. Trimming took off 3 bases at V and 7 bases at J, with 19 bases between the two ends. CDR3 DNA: TGTGCCAGTAGTATCCTGGGCAGTGAAGGATGGAACACCATATATTTT. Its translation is CASSILGSEGWNTIYF.

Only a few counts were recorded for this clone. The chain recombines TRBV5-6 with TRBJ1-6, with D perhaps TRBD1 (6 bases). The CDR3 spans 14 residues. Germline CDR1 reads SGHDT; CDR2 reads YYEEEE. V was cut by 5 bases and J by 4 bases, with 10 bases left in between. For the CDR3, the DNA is TGTGCCAGCAGGGTAGGACAGTATAATTCACCCCTCCACTTT. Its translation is CASRVGQYNSPLHF.

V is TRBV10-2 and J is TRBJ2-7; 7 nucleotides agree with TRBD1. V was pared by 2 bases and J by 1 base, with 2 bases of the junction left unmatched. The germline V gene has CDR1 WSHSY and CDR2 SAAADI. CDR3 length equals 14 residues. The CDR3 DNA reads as TGCGCCAGCAGTGAGCCGGGACAGTCCTACGAGCAGTACTTC. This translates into CASSEPGQSYEQYF.

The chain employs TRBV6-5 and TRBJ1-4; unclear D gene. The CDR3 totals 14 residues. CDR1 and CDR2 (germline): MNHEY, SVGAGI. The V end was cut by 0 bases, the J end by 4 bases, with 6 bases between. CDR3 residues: CASSYSQYNEKLFF. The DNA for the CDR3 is TGTGCCAGCAGTTACTCACAGTATAATGAAAAACTGTTTTTT.

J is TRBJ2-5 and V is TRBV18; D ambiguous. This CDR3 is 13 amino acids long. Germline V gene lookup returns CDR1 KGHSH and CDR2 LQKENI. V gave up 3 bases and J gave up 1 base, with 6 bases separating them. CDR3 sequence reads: CASSPPIQETQYF. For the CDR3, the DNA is TGTGCCAGCTCACCCCCCATCCAAGAGACCCAGTACTTC.

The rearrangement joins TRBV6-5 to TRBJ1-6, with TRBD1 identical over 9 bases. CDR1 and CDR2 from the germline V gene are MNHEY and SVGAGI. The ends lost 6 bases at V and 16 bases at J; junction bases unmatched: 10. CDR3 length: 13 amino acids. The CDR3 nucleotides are TGTGCCAGCAGGGAGGGACAGGGATCATCGCTCCACTTT. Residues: CASREGQGSSLHF.

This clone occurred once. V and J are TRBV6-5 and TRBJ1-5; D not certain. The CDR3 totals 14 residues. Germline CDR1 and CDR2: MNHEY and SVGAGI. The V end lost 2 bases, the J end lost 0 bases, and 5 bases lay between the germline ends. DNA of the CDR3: TGTGCCAGCAGTTACGCTAGTAGCAATCAGCCCCAGCATTTT. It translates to CASSYASSNQPQHF.

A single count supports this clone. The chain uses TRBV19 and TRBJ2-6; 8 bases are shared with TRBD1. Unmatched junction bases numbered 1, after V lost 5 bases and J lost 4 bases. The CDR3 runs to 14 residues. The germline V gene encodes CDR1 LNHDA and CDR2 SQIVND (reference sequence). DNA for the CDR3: TGTGCCAGTAGTCAGGGGGCAGGGGCCAACGTCCTGACTTTC. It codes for CASSQGAGANVLTF.

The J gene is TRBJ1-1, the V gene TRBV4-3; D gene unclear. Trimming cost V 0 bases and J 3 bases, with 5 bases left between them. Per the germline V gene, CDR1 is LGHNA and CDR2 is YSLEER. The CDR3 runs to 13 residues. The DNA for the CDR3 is TGCGCCAGCAGCCAAGATTCAGACACTGAAGCTTTCTTT. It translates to CASSQDSDTEAFF.

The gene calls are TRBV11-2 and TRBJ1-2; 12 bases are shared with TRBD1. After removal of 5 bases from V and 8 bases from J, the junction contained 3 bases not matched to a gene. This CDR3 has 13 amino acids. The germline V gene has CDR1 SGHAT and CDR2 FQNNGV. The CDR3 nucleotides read TGTGCCAGCAGCCGGGACAGGGGGCGAGGCTACACCTTC. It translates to CASSRDRGRGYTF.

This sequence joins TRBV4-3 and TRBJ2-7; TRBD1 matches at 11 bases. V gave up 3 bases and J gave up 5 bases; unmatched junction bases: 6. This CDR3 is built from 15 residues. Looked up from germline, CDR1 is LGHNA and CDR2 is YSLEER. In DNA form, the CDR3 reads TGCGCCAGCAGCCAGGTCCGGGACAGGGGGGACGAGCAGTACTTC. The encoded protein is CASSQVRDRGDEQYF.

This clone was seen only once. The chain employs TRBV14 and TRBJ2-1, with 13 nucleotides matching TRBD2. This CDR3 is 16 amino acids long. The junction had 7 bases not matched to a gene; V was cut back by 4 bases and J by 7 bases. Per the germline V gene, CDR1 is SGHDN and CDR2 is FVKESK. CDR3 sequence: CASSPLGLAGTNEQFF. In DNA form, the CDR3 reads TGTGCCAGCAGCCCCCTGGGACTAGCGGGGACGAATGAGCAGTTCTTC.

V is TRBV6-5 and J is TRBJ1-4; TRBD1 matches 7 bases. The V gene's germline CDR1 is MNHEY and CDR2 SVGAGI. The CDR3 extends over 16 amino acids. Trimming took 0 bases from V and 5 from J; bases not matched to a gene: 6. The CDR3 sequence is CASSYSDRVRNEKLFF. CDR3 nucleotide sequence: TGTGCCAGCAGTTACTCTGACAGGGTGAGGAATGAAAAACTGTTTTTT.

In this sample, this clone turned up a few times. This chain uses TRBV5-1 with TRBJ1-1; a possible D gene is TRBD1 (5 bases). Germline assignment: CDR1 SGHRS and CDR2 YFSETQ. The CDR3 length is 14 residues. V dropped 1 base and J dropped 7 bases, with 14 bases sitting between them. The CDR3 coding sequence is TGCGCCAGCAGCTTGAGTTCAGGGTTTAGTGAAGCTTTCTTT. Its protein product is CASSLSSGFSEAFF.

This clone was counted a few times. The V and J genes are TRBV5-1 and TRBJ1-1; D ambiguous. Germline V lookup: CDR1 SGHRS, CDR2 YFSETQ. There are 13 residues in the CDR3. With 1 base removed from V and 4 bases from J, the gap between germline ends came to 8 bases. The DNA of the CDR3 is TGCGCCAGCAGCTTGATGAGAGGCACTGAAGCTTTCTTT. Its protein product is CASSLMRGTEAFF. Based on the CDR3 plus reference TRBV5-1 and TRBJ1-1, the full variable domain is KAGVTQTPRYLIKTRGQQVTLSCSPISGHRSVSWYQQTPGQGLQFLFEYFSETQRNKGNFPGRFSGRQFSNSRSEMNVSTLELGDSALYLCASSLMRGTEAFFGQGTRLTVV.

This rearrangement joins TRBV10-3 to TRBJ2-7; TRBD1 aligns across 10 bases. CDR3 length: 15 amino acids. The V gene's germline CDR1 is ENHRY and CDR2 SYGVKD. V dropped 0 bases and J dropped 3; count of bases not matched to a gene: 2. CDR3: CAISESRTGGYEQYF. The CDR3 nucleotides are TGTGCCATCAGTGAGTCCCGGACAGGGGGCTACGAGCAGTACTTC.

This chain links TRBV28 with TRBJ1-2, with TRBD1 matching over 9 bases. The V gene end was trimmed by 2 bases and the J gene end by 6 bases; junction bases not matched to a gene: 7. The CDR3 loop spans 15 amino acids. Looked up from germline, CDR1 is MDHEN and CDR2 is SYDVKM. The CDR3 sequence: CASSLRGQGKDGYTF. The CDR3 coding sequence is TGTGCCAGCAGTTTACGAGGACAGGGGAAGGATGGCTACACCTTC.

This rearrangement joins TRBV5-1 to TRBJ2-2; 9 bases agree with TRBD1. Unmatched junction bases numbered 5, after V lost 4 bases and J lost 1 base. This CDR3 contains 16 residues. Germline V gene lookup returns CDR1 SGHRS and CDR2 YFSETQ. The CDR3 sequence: CASSPGGQGNTGELFF. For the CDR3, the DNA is TGCGCCAGCAGCCCGGGGGGACAGGGGAACACCGGGGAGCTGTTTTTT.

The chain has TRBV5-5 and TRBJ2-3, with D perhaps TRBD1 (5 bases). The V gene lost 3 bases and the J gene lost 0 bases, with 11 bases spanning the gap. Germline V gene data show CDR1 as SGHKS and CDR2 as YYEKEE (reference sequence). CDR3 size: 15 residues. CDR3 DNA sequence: TGTGCCAGCAGCTCTTCCAGGGCTAGCACAGATACGCAGTATTTT. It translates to CASSSSRASTDTQYF. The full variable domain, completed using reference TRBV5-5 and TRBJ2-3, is DAGVTQSPTHLIKTRGQQVTLRCSPISGHKSVSWYQQVLGQGPQFIFQYYEKEERGRGNFPDRFSARQFPNYSSELNVNALLLGDSALYLCASSSSRASTDTQYFGPGTRLTVL.

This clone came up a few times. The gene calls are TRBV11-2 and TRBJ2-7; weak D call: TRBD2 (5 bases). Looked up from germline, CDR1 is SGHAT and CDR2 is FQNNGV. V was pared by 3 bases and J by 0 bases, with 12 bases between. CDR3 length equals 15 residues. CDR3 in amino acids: CASSFNGVSSYEQYF. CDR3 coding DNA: TGTGCCAGCAGCTTCAACGGGGTTAGCTCCTACGAGCAGTACTTC.

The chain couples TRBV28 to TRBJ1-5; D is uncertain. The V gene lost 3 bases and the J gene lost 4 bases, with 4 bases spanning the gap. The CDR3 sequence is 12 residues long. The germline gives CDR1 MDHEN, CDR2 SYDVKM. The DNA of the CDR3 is TGTGCCAGCAGTTTTCAGAATCAGCCCCAGCATTTT. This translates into CASSFQNQPQHF.

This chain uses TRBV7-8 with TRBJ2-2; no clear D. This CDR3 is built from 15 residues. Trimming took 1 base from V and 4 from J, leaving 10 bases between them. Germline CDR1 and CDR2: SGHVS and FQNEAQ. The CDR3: CASSLVRPGTGELFF. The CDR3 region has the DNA TGTGCCAGCAGCTTAGTGAGGCCCGGCACCGGGGAGCTGTTTTTT.

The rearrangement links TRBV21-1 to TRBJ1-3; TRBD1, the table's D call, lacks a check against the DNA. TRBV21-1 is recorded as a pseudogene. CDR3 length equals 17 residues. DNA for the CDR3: TGTGCCAGCACTACAGTTGTATCAGGGGGCGTTAGGAACACCATATATTTT. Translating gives CASTTVVSGGVRNTIYF.